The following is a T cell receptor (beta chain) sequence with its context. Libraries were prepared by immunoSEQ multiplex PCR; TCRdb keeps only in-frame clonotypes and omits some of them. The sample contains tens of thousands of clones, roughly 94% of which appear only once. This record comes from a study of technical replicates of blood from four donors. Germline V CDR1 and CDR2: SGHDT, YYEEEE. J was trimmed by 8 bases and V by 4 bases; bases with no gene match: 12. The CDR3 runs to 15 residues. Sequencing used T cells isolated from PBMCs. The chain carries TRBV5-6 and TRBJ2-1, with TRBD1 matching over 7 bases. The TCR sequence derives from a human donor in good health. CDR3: CASSATQGPRYEQFF. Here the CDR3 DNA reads TGTGCCAGCAGCGCAACACAGGGGCCCCGGTATGAGCAGTTCTTC.